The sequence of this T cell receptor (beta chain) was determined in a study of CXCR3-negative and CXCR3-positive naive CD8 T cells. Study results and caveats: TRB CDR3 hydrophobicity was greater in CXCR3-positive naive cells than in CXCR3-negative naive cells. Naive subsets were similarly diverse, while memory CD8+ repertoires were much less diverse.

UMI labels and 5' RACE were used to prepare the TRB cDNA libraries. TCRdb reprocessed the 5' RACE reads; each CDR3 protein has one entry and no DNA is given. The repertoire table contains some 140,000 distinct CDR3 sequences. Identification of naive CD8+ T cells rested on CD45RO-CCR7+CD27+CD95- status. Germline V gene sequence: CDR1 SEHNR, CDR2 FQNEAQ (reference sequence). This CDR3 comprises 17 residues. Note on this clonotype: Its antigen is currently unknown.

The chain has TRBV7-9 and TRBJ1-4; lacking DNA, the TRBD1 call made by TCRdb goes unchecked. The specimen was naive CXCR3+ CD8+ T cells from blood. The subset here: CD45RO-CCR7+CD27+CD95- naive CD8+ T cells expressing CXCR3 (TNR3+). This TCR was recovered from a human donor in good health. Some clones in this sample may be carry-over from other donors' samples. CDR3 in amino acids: CASSLSWLQGTNEKLFF.